One sample yielded the 16 T cell receptor beta chains listed below, sequenced in a study of beta chain features in type 1 diabetes. Expressed TCRB transcripts were sequenced because the entire RNA isolate underwent reverse transcription. TCRdb's table, derived via immunoSEQ multiplex PCR, lists solely in-frame clones and lacks some. The profile shows under 250,000 clones, 27% of them singletons. Sequenced sample: central memory CD4+ T cells from blood. The receptors shown here come from a man younger than 45 in good health.

The chain uses TRBV6-6 and TRBJ2-1; D is unresolved. CDR1 is MNHNY and CDR2 is SVGAGI in the germline V gene (reference sequence). With 0 bases removed from V and 9 bases from J, the gap between germline ends came to 9 bases. The CDR3 spans 13 residues. This chain's CDR3 is CASSYSREGEQFF. CDR3 in DNA: TGTGCCAGCAGTTACTCCCGAGAAGGTGAGCAGTTCTTC.

In this sample, this clone turned up a few times. CDR3: CASSLTGNYNSPLHF. CDR3 DNA: TGTGCCAGCAGCTTGACAGGAAACTATAATTCACCCCTCCACTTT. The rearrangement links TRBV14 to TRBJ1-6; possibly TRBD1 for D (6 bases). Trimming shortened V by 5 bases and J by 3 bases, and 11 bases separated the two germline ends. The germline V gene encodes CDR1 SGHDN and CDR2 FVKESK. CDR3 length: 15 residues.

V and J are TRBV29-1 and TRBJ2-7; 9 bases are shared with TRBD1. The trim removed 8 bases at V and 6 bases at J, leaving 8 bases unmatched. This CDR3 contains 12 residues. Germline V lookup: CDR1 SQVTM, CDR2 ANQGSEA. CDR3 bases: TGCAGCACCGGGACAGGGATCGGCGAGCAGTACTTC. This translates into CSTGTGIGEQYF.

This clone has a handful of counts. Other DNA sequences of this sample code for an identical CDR3. The chain recombines TRBV29-1 with TRBJ2-3, with 10 bases lining up with TRBD2. With 4 bases clipped from V and 2 bases from J, the junction kept 3 bases outside the gene matches. CDR1 and CDR2 from the germline V gene are SQVTM and ANQGSEA. The CDR3 has 14 amino acids. The CDR3 sequence is CSVGLAGLTDTQYF. The CDR3 nucleotides are TGCAGCGTTGGACTAGCGGGCCTCACAGATACGCAGTATTTT.

The V and J genes are TRBV7-2 and TRBJ1-6; D gene uncertain. V was trimmed by 3 bases and J by 7 bases, leaving 10 bases between them. Germline V gene data show CDR1 as SGHTA and CDR2 as FQGNSA. The CDR3 is made up of 14 amino acids. The CDR3 protein is CASSLMVENSPLHF. CDR3 nucleotide sequence: TGTGCCAGCAGCTTGATGGTGGAGAATTCACCCCTCCACTTT. Together with reference TRBV7-2 and TRBJ1-6, the CDR3 gives the full variable domain: GAGVSQSPSNKVTEKGKDVELRCDPISGHTALYWYRQSLGQGLEFLIYFQGNSAPDKSGLPSDRFSAERTGGSVSTLTIQRTQQEDSAVYLCASSLMVENSPLHFGNGTRLTVT.

This clone was recorded a few times. V is TRBV5-1 and J is TRBJ1-1; no clear D gene. Trimming removed 1 base from V and 1 base from J, with 11 bases in between. This CDR3 spans 15 amino acids. The germline V gene encodes CDR1 SGHRS and CDR2 YFSETQ. The CDR3 spells CASSLSPVTNTEAFF. CDR3 DNA sequence: TGCGCCAGCAGCTTGAGTCCAGTGACGAACACTGAAGCTTTCTTT.

The rearrangement joins TRBV7-8 to TRBJ2-7, with TRBD1 matching 8 bases. Trimming took 7 bases from V and 2 from J; bases not matched to a gene: 10. The CDR3 has 15 amino acids. CDR1 is SGHVS, CDR2 FQNEAQ, per germline. The chain's CDR3 is CASIHKRDRTYEQYF. The CDR3, as DNA: TGTGCCAGCATCCATAAGAGGGACAGGACCTACGAGCAGTACTTC.

This clone was counted once. J is TRBJ2-7 and V is TRBV7-8; a possible D gene is TRBD2 (5 bases). Germline V gives CDR1 SGHVS, CDR2 FQNEAQ. V was cut by 5 bases and J by 2 bases, with 13 bases left in between. The CDR3 has 14 amino acids. The CDR3 is CASSLGSNTYEQYF. DNA of the CDR3: TGTGCCAGCAGCCTAGGGAGTAACACCTACGAGCAGTACTTC.

The CDR3 loop reads CASSSSGRGELFF. Written as DNA, the CDR3 is TGTGCCAGCAGCTCTAGCGGGAGGGGGGAGCTGTTTTTT. The chain employs TRBV7-9 and TRBJ2-2, with 11 bases matching TRBD2. The J segment lost 8 bases and the V segment lost 4 bases, leaving 0 bases of the junction unmatched. The CDR3 contains 13 residues. CDR1 and CDR2 from the germline V gene are SEHNR and FQNEAQ (reference sequence).

This clone was seen a few times. The chain recombines TRBV6-5 with TRBJ2-3, with 7 nucleotides matching TRBD2. Per germline, CDR1 MNHEY and CDR2 SVGAGI. Losses at the gene ends were 2 bases for V and 9 bases for J; bases not matched to a gene: 11. The length of the CDR3 is 15 residues. CDR3 region: CASSYPSGVSGTQYF. The DNA of the CDR3 is TGTGCCAGCAGTTACCCCAGCGGGGTGTCTGGCACGCAGTATTTT.

This chain connects TRBV6-5 to TRBJ1-1; D remains unclear. CDR1 and CDR2 (germline): MNHEY, SVGAGI. V was pared by 7 bases and J by 0 bases, with 9 bases between. CDR3 size: 13 residues. CDR3: CASKQLMNTEAFF. CDR3 in DNA: TGTGCCAGCAAGCAGCTCATGAACACTGAAGCTTTCTTT.

This clone has more than one count but fewer than ten. The chain employs TRBV28 and TRBJ2-7, with 8 bases identical to TRBD2. V was clipped by 5 bases and J by 0 bases; unmatched bases: 3. The CDR3 runs to 14 residues. The germline V gene has CDR1 MDHEN and CDR2 SYDVKM. This CDR3 reads CASSLLAGSYEQYF. In DNA form, the CDR3 reads TGTGCCAGCAGTCTTCTAGCGGGCTCCTACGAGCAGTACTTC.

J is TRBJ2-3 and V is TRBV29-1, with TRBD2 identical over 8 bases. The CDR3 extends over 13 amino acids. Germline-derived CDR1 and CDR2 are SQVTM and ANQGSEA. V trimming: 4 bases; J trimming: 8 bases; junction bases outside the gene matches: 8. CDR3 residues: CSVGGSGISTQYF. In nucleotides, the CDR3 is TGCAGCGTTGGAGGTAGCGGGATCTCTACGCAGTATTTT.

This clone was detected only once. The chain recombines TRBV14 with TRBJ1-2; D is unresolved. Germline assignment: CDR1 SGHDN and CDR2 FVKESK. The CDR3 has 12 residues. Deletions cut 2 bases from V and 5 bases from J, with 6 bases between. CDR3 region: CASSQSAYGYTF. DNA of the CDR3: TGTGCCAGCAGCCAATCGGCGTATGGCTACACCTTC.

This sequence joins TRBV4-2 and TRBJ2-3; TRBD2 matches 8 bases. Unmatched junction bases numbered 6, after V lost 7 bases and J lost 3 bases. In germline, CDR1 is LGHNA, CDR2 YNFKEQ. The CDR3 runs 14 residues. The CDR3 DNA sequence: TGTGCCAGCAACGGGGGGGGCGGGACAGATACGCAGTATTTT. Protein product: CASNGGGGTDTQYF.

V usage is TRBV6-5 and J usage is TRBJ2-7, with D possibly being TRBD1 or TRBD2 (5 bases each). The CDR3 runs 14 residues. Germline CDR1 and CDR2: MNHEY and SVGAGI. Between the trimmed V and J ends, which lost 6 bases and 0 bases, there was a span of 12 bases. As DNA, the CDR3 is TGTGCCAGCAGGAACCGGGACGGCTCCTACGAGCAGTACTTC. Its protein is CASRNRDGSYEQYF.